Shown below are 15 T cell receptor beta chains from a single sample sequenced in a study of T cell clonality in common variable immunodeficiency. The method was immunoSEQ multiplex PCR; TCRdb's version includes in-frame clones alone and lacks a portion of them. The sample presents over 30,000 clones, none singletons. Sequencing was performed on peripheral blood mononuclear cells. The receptor source for this set is a person aged 18-70 years in good health.

Many counts were recorded for this clone. The sequence runs out 3 residues before the end of the CDR3; the remainder is reconstructed from the germline J gene. This chain connects TRBV10-1 to TRBJ2-7, with TRBD2 matching 10 bases. The V and J ends lost 8 bases and 2 bases, in that order; junction bases with no gene match: 9. This CDR3 is built from 15 residues. CDR1 and CDR2 (germline): WNHNN, SYGVQD (reference sequence). The sequenced part of the CDR3 DNA is TGCGCCAGCTCCTCTAGCGGGAGATCGACCTACGAG. It specifies CASSSSGRSTYE. The entire CDR3 protein is CASSSSGRSTYEQYF.

This clone was counted at least ten times. Coverage ceases 3 residues before the CDR3 finishes, and the germline J gene fills in the end. The chain has TRBV19 and TRBJ2-1; D is possibly TRBD1 (5 bases). The germline CDR1 and CDR2 sequences are LNHDA and SQIVND (reference sequence). The CDR3 runs to 15 residues. With 3 bases removed from V and 0 bases from J, the gap between germline ends came to 9 bases. Incomplete CDR3 DNA: TGTGCCAGTAGTATTCAGGGTAGCTCCTACAATGAG. Its protein product is CASSIQGSSYNE. In full, the CDR3 is CASSIQGSSYNEQFF. Based on the CDR3 plus reference TRBV19 and TRBJ2-1, the full variable domain is DGGITQSPKYLFRKEGQNVTLSCEQNLNHDAMYWYRQDPGQGLRLIYYSQIVNDFQKGDIAEGYSVSREKKESFPLTVTSAQKNPTAFYLCASSIQGSSYNEQFFGPGTRLTVL.

This clone was recorded many times. With the read ending 3 residues before the CDR3 end, the germline J gene is used to fill in that end. V is TRBV30 and J is TRBJ1-5, with a possible D match to TRBD1 (6 bases). Trimming left V 1 base short and J 3 bases short, with 7 bases between. CDR1 GTSNPN and CDR2 SVGIG come from the germline V gene (reference sequence). The CDR3 covers 13 residues. Incomplete CDR3 DNA: TGTGCCTGGAGTGGGACAGACAATCAGCCC. Amino acids: CAWSGTDNQP. The whole CDR3 sequence reads CAWSGTDNQPQHF. Using reference TRBV30 and TRBJ1-5 for the parts outside the CDR3, the full variable domain is SQTIHQWPATLVQPVGSPLSLECTVEGTSNPNLYWYRQAAGRGLQLLFYSVGIGQISSEVPQNLSASRPQDRQFILSSKKLLLSDSGFYLCAWSGTDNQPQHFGDGTRLSIL.

Ten or more counts support this clone. The read terminates 3 residues before the CDR3 end, so the remaining end is supplied by the germline J gene. The genes are TRBV30 and TRBJ2-3; 8 bases align to TRBD2. V lost 4 bases to trimming and J lost 4 bases; unmatched junction nucleotides: 7. This CDR3 contains 14 residues. CDR1 is GTSNPN and CDR2 is SVGIG in the germline V gene (reference sequence). Partial CDR3 DNA: TGTGCCTGGAAAGTTGCGGGAGGTGCAGATACG. Residues: CAWKVAGGADT. The full-length CDR3 reads as CAWKVAGGADTQYF. The full variable domain, with the rest looked up from reference TRBV30 and TRBJ2-3, is SQTIHQWPATLVQPVGSPLSLECTVEGTSNPNLYWYRQAAGRGLQLLFYSVGIGQISSEVPQNLSASRPQDRQFILSSKKLLLSDSGFYLCAWKVAGGADTQYFGPGTRLTVL.

This clone was seen at least ten times. The CDR3 end is not reached by the read, which stops 3 residues before it; the germline J gene fills it in. The chain combines TRBV19 with TRBJ2-1; perhaps TRBD1 as D (5 bases). The germline CDR1 and CDR2 sequences are LNHDA and SQIVND (reference sequence). The V end was cut by 1 base, the J end by 5 bases, with 6 bases between. CDR3 length: 13 amino acids. The sequenced part of the CDR3 DNA is TGTGCCAGTAGTATAGGGACAAACAATGAG. This gives the protein CASSIGTNNE. The complete CDR3 sequence is CASSIGTNNEQFF.

This clone has at least ten counts. The read ends 3 residues before the CDR3 terminus; that terminus is restored from the germline J gene. The genes are TRBV23-1 and TRBJ2-5; D is uncertain. TRBV23-1 is known as an ORF, though its function is uncertain. CDR3 length equals 15 residues. Trimming removed 0 bases from V and 0 bases from J, with 8 bases in between. The sequenced part of the CDR3 DNA is TGCGCCAGCAGTCAATCTGGGCTGTACCAAGAGACC. Its protein is CASSQSGLYQET. The CDR3 in full is CASSQSGLYQETQYF.

Note on this clone: The CDR3 end falls 3 residues outside the read, so it is completed with the germline J gene. The chain employs TRBV30 and TRBJ1-2; D call uncertain. The CDR3 loop spans 14 amino acids. CDR1 is GTSNPN and CDR2 is SVGIG in the germline V gene (reference sequence). Incomplete CDR3 DNA: TGTGCCTGGATGAGGTCTTTCCGTGCAGATACC. Translation: CAWMRSFRADT. The CDR3 as a whole reads CAWMRSFRADTYTF.

This clone was recorded at least ten times. The CDR3 spells CSARDPGRGTEAFF. CDR3 DNA, as far as it was read: TGCAGTGCTAGAGATCCAGGGAGAGGTACTGAA. The chain employs TRBV20-1 and TRBJ1-1; D might be TRBD1 (5 bases). The CDR3 goes on 3 residues after the read ends, and that part is filled in from the germline J gene. CDR1 is DFQATT and CDR2 is SNEGSKA in the germline V gene (reference sequence). V dropped 0 bases and J dropped 5 bases, with 13 bases sitting between them. CDR3 length equals 14 residues.

This clone was recorded many times. The read falls 3 residues short of the CDR3 end, and the missing part is taken from the germline J gene. The chain has TRBV5-1 and TRBJ2-3; D perhaps matches TRBD1 (6 bases). The CDR3 covers 16 residues. Germline V gene lookup returns CDR1 SGHRS and CDR2 YFSETQ. The CDR3 spells CASSPAPSQGYQPQYF. CDR3 DNA, as far as it was read: TGCGCCAGCAGCCCCGCCCCATCGCAGGGGTATCAGCCG.

This clone was observed many times. One end of the junction is discordant with germline, which a read error may explain. The CDR3 end lies 3 residues beyond the end of the read and is filled in from the germline J gene. The V and J genes are TRBV4-2 and TRBJ2-1; unclear D gene. The CDR3 runs 15 residues. CDR1 is LGHNA, CDR2 YNFKEQ, per germline. The CDR3 reads CASSQEIHRVNEQFF. The sequenced CDR3 bases are TGCGCCAGCAGCCAGGAAATCCATCGGGTCAATGAG.

This clone was found many times. The read halts 3 residues ahead of the CDR3 end, with the missing end drawn from the germline J gene. V gene TRBV7-2 combines with J gene TRBJ2-7; 8 positions agree with TRBD2. The germline gives CDR1 SGHTA, CDR2 FQGNSA. The CDR3 loop spans 14 amino acids. V shed 5 bases, J shed 1 base, and the junction held 4 bases outside the gene matches. The DNA read from the CDR3 is TGTGCCAGCAGCACCCGGGGGGGTTCCTACGAG. Translating it yields CASSTRGGSYE. The whole CDR3 protein reads CASSTRGGSYEQYF.

This clone was detected ten times or more. The part of the CDR3 DNA that was read is TGTGCCAGCTCACCAATGACAGAAAACACC. Translated, it gives CASSPMTENT. Given in full, the CDR3 is CASSPMTENTIYF. The V and J genes are TRBV18 and TRBJ1-3; the D gene is possibly TRBD1 (5 bases). The read finishes 3 residues shy of the CDR3 end, and the germline J gene is used to complete it. Germline CDR1 KGHSH, CDR2 LQKENI. This CDR3 contains 13 residues. Trimming stripped 2 bases from V and 6 bases from J, with 8 bases between.

The chain's CDR3 is CACSRGFYDYTF. CDR3 bases read: TGTGCCTGCTCCAGGGGCTTCTACGAC. This chain joins TRBV30 and TRBJ1-2; weak D call: TRBD1 (6 bases). The read falls 3 residues short of the CDR3 end, and the missing part is taken from the germline J gene. CDR1 is GTSNPN and CDR2 is SVGIG in the germline V gene (reference sequence). The CDR3 is 12 residues long.

This clone was recorded many times. The CDR3 end is not reached by the read, which stops 3 residues before it; the germline J gene fills it in. This chain links TRBV6-4 with TRBJ2-5, with TRBD2 as a possible D gene (6 bases). The germline V gene has CDR1 MRHNA and CDR2 SNTAGT. The V gene lost 4 bases and the J gene lost 3 bases, with 9 bases spanning the gap. The CDR3 extends over 13 amino acids. CDR3 in amino acids: CASSAGGEETQYF. The DNA read from the CDR3 is TGTGCCAGCAGTGCCGGGGGAGAAGAGACC.

In this sample, this clone turned up many times. The read falls 3 residues short of the CDR3 end, and the missing part is taken from the germline J gene. The chain recombines TRBV7-9 with TRBJ2-1; 8 bases agree with TRBD2. Germline CDR1 is SEHNR and CDR2 is FQNEAQ (reference sequence). V was clipped by 2 bases and J by 8 bases; unmatched bases: 5. This CDR3 region has 14 residues. The CDR3 reads CASSLRGGPDEQFF. Partial CDR3 DNA: TGTGCCAGCAGCTTACGGGGGGGCCCGGATGAG.